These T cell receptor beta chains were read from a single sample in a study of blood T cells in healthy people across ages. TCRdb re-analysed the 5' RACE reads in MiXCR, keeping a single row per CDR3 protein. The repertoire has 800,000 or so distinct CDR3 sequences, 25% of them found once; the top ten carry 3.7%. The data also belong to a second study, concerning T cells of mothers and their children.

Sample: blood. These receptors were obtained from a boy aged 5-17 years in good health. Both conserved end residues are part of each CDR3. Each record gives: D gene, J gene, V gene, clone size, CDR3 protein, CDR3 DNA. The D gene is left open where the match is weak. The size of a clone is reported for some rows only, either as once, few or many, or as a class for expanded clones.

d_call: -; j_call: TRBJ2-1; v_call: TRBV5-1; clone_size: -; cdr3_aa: CASSLGDSMNEQFF; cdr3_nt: TGCGCCAGCAGCTTGGGGGACTCCATGAATGAGCAGTTCTTC
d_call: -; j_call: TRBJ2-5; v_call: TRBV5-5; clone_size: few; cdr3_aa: CASSLEGQTKETQYF; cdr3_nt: TGTGCCAGCAGCCTGGAGGGACAGACCAAAGAGACCCAGTACTTC
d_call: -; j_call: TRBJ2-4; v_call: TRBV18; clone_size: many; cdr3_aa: CASSPPVEGPLAKNIQYF; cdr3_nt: TGTGCCAGCTCACCACCGGTGGAGGGGCCCCTAGCCAAAAACATTCAGTACTTC
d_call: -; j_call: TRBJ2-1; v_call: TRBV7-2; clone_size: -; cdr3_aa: CASSLGRGRHNEQFF; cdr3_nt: TGTGCCAGCAGCTTAGGGCGGGGACGCCACAATGAGCAGTTCTTC
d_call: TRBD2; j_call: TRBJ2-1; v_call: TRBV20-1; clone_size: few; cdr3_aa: CSARLAGGPGEQFF; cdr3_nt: TGCAGTGCTAGACTAGCGGGAGGGCCAGGGGAGCAGTTCTTC
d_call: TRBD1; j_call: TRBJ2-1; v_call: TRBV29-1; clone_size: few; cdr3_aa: CSVETGASNEQFF; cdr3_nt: TGCAGCGTTGAAACAGGGGCCAGCAATGAGCAGTTCTTC
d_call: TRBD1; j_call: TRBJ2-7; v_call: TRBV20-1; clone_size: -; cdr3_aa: CSARRRQGTYEQYF; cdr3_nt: TGCAGTGCTCGAAGGCGACAGGGTACCTACGAGCAGTACTTC
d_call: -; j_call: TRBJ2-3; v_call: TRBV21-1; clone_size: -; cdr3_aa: CASSSHRDRGPDTQYF; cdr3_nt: TGTGCCAGCAGCAGTCACCGGGACAGGGGGCCAGATACGCAGTATTTT
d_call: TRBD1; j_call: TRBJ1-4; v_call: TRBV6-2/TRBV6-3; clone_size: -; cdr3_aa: CASSDRGEEKLFF; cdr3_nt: TGTGCCAGCAGTGACAGGGGTGAAGAAAAACTGTTTTTT
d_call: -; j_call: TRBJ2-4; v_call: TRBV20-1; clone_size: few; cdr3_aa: CSGRPGAKNIQYF; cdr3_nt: TGCAGTGGGAGACCGGGTGCCAAAAACATTCAGTACTTC
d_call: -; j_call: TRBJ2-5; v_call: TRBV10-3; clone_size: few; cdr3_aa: CAISGMDGQETQYF; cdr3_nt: TGTGCCATCAGTGGGATGGACGGTCAAGAGACCCAGTACTTC